The rows below give T cell receptor beta chains drawn from one sample of a study of blood T cell repertoires in COVID-19. Sequenced by immunoSEQ multiplex PCR; TCRdb stores in-frame clones only, minus some. The sample holds 45,000 to 70,000 clones, 82% seen once. Specimen: peripheral blood. The source is a woman older than 75 with acute or convalescent COVID-19. Both conserved end residues are trimmed from each CDR3. The D gene is left open where the match is weak.

d_gene: TRBD2; j_gene: TRBJ2-3; v_gene: TRBV15; CDR3aa: ATSRDPELAGGDTQY
d_gene: .; j_gene: TRBJ2-5; v_gene: TRBV5-1; CDR3aa: ASSLQVYKETQY
d_gene: .; j_gene: TRBJ2-1; v_gene: TRBV29-1; CDR3aa: SVRRESNEQF
d_gene: TRBD1; j_gene: TRBJ2-7; v_gene: TRBV6-5; CDR3aa: ASRLGQGARKEQY
d_gene: TRBD1; j_gene: TRBJ1-3; v_gene: TRBV7-6; CDR3aa: ASSPRTGGSGNTIY
d_gene: TRBD2; j_gene: TRBJ2-3; v_gene: TRBV5-6; CDR3aa: ASSYGLAGGDTQY
d_gene: .; j_gene: TRBJ1-3; v_gene: TRBV5-1; CDR3aa: ASSLSVGGSNTIY
d_gene: .; j_gene: TRBJ2-1; v_gene: TRBV24-1; CDR3aa: ATSDQGSSYNEQF
d_gene: .; j_gene: TRBJ2-1; v_gene: TRBV7-7; CDR3aa: ASSLQSPSSYNEQF
d_gene: TRBD1; j_gene: TRBJ2-7; v_gene: TRBV5-1; CDR3aa: ASSFGQGSYEQY
d_gene: .; j_gene: TRBJ1-2; v_gene: TRBV10-2; CDR3aa: ASSPRPQGHTIYNYGYT
d_gene: .; j_gene: TRBJ2-7; v_gene: TRBV7-8; CDR3aa: ASSLVSVYEQY
d_gene: TRBD1; j_gene: TRBJ1-2; v_gene: TRBV27; CDR3aa: ASSPRQGGFYGYT
d_gene: .; j_gene: TRBJ2-3; v_gene: TRBV2; CDR3aa: ASSEVYDFWDKTDTQY
d_gene: .; j_gene: TRBJ2-2; v_gene: TRBV3-1/TRBV3-2; CDR3aa: ASSQAWQRDTGELF
d_gene: .; j_gene: TRBJ1-1; v_gene: TRBV7-2; CDR3aa: ASSLAPGTEAF
d_gene: TRBD2; j_gene: TRBJ2-7; v_gene: TRBV5-1; CDR3aa: ASSWTLAGDAYEQY
d_gene: .; j_gene: TRBJ1-1; v_gene: TRBV5-1; CDR3aa: ASSFSSGRNTEAF
d_gene: .; j_gene: TRBJ1-2; v_gene: TRBV7-9; CDR3aa: ASSLPGRAEYGYT
d_gene: .; j_gene: TRBJ2-7; v_gene: TRBV29-1; CDR3aa: SVVYSSSDEQY